The T cell receptor beta chain under discussion was sequenced for a study of cytomegalovirus exposure and HLA in healthy donors. Study observations and caveats: Most CMV-associated TCR beta chains appeared HLA-restricted in a later analysis. A missense variant in DCLRE1C was later tied to TCR beta V- and J-gene trimming.

This clone was seen only once. What it binds is not known. Each donor's status was that of a healthy bone marrow donor. V was clipped by 5 bases and J by 7 bases; unmatched bases: 8. The germline CDR1 and CDR2 sequences are SGHTA and FQGNSA. There are 14 residues in the CDR3. The PCR was carried out with 60 Vbeta primers and 13 Jbeta primers. Method: immunoSEQ multiplex PCR; TCRdb's copy keeps in-frame clones and lacks some. This sample has roughly 100,000 clones; more than 65% occur once, and the top ten carry about 3.5%. This TCR was sampled from a man aged 25-40 years in good health and CMV-seronegative. The chain has TRBV7-2 and TRBJ1-2; 9 nucleotides agree with TRBD1. Specimen: PBMCs. The CDR3 loop is CASSPLRDRAGYTF. The DNA of the CDR3 is TGTGCCAGCAGCCCCCTCCGGGACAGGGCTGGCTACACCTTC.